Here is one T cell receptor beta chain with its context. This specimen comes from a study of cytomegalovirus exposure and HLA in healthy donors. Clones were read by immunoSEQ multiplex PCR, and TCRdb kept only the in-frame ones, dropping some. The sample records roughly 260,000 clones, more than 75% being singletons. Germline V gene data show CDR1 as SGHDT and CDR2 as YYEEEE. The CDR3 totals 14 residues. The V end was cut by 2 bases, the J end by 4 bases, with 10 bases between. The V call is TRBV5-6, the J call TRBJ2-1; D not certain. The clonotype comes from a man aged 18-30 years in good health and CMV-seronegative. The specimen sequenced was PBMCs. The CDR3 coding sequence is TGTGCCAGCAGCTTTGGCGCGACATACAATGAGCAGTTCTTC. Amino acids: CASSFGATYNEQFF.